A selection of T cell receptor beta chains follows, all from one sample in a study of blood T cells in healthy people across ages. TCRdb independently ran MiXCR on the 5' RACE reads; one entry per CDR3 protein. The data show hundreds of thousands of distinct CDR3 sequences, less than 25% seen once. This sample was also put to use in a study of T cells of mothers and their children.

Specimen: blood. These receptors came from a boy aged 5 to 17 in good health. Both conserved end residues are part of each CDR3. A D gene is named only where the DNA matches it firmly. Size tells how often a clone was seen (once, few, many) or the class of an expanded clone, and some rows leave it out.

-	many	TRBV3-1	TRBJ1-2	TGTGCCAGCAGCCAGGGTCCTGGAGGTGGCTACACCTTC	CASSQGPGGGYTF
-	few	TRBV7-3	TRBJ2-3	TGTGCCAGCAGCTTACAGGGGCTAGATACGCAGTATTTT	CASSLQGLDTQYF
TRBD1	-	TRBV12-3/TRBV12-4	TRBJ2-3	TGTGCCAGCAGTGACAGGGGGTACGCAGATACGCAGTATTTT	CASSDRGYADTQYF
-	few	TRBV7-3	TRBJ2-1	TGTGCCAGCAGCTCTCTAGGGGGGGACACACTAAATGAGCAGTTCTTC	CASSSLGGDTLNEQFF
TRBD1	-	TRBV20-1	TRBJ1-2	TGCAGTGCTAGTGCGGACAGGGTGGCGGACTATGGCTACACCTTC	CSASADRVADYGYTF
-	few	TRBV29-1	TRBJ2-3	TGCAGCGTCTCCGGGACCGACGTTCTGACGCAGTATTTT	CSVSGTDVLTQYF
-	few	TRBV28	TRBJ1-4	TGTGCCAGCAGTTTCCGGCAGAATAATGAAAGACTGTTTTTT	CASSFRQNNERLFF
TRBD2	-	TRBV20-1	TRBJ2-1	TGCAGTGCTAGAGTTAGCGGGAGGGTTTACAATGAGCAGTTCTTC	CSARVSGRVYNEQFF
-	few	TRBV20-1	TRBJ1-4	TGCAGTGCGTCCCGAGAAAAACTGTTTTTT	CSASREKLFF
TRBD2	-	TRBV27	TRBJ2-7	TGTGCCAGCAGGACAGCGGGAGAACTCTCCTACGAGCAGTACTTC	CASRTAGELSYEQYF
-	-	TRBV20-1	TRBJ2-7	TGCAGTGCTACCGACAGGCCCTACGAGCAGTACTTC	CSATDRPYEQYF
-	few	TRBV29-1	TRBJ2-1	TGCAGCGTTGTAAGTAAGGCGGGCAATGAGCAGCTCTTC	CSVVSKAGNEQLF
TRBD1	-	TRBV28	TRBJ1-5	TGTGCCAGCAGTTTGGGACAGGTGGCACCGAGCAATCAGCCCCAGCATTTT	CASSLGQVAPSNQPQHF
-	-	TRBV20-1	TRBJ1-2	TGCAGTGCTGGGGGCGGGACGGGAATCGACTATGGCTACACCTTC	CSAGGGTGIDYGYTF
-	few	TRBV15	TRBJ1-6	TGTGCCACCAGCAGAGATACGCGTAATTCACCCCTCCACTTT	CATSRDTRNSPLHF
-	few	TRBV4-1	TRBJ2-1	TGCGCCAGCAGCCAAGATACAGGGAACTCCTACAATGAGCAGTTCTTC	CASSQDTGNSYNEQFF
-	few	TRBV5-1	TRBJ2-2	TGCGCCAGCAGCTTGGCCGTTACAGGAGCCGGGGAGCTGTTTTTT	CASSLAVTGAGELFF
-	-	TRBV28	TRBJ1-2	TGTGCCAGCAGAACTTCCGACAGGACTAACTATGGCTACACCTTC	CASRTSDRTNYGYTF